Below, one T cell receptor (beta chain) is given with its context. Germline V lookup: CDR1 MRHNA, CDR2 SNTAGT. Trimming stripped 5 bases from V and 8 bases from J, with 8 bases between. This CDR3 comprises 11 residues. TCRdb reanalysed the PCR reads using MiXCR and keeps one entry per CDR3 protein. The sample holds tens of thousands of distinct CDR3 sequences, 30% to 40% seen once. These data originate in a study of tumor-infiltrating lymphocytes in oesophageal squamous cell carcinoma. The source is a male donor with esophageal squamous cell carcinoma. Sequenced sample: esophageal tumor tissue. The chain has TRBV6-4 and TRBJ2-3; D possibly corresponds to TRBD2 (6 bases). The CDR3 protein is CASSQGGTQYF. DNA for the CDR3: TGTGCCAGCAGTCAGGGAGGTACGCAGTATTTT.